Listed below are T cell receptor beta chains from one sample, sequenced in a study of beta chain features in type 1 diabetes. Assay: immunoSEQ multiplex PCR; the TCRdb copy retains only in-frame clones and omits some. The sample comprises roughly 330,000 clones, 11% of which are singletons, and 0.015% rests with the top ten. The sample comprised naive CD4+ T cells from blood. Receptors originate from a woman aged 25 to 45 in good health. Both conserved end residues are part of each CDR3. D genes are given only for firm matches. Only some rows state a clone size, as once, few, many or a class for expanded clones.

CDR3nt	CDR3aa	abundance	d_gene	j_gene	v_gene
TGTGCCAGCAGTACAGGGTCCACTGAAGCTTTCTTT	CASSTGSTEAFF	.	.	TRBJ1-1	TRBV28
TGCGCCAGCAGCTTGGTCCCGACTACCTACGAGCAGTACTTC	CASSLVPTTYEQYF	few	.	TRBJ2-7	TRBV5-1
TGCGCCAGCAGCTTGGGCCAGGGGGCCACCTACGAGCAGTACTTC	CASSLGQGATYEQYF	.	TRBD1	TRBJ2-7	TRBV5-1
TGTGCCAGCAGTGTACTAGCGGGAGGGTTCGCGAACACCGGGGAGCTGTTTTTT	CASSVLAGGFANTGELFF	.	TRBD2	TRBJ2-2	TRBV28
TGTGCCAGCAGTGAGGAACAGGTCAACACCGGGGAGCTGTTTTTT	CASSEEQVNTGELFF	few	.	TRBJ2-2	TRBV2
TGTGCCAGCAGTTTCGGGAGGGTCCTATCCTACGAGCAGTACTTC	CASSFGRVLSYEQYF	.	TRBD2	TRBJ2-7	TRBV11-2
TGTGCCTGGTTAGGACAGGGATTAGATACGCAGTATTTT	CAWLGQGLDTQYF	few	TRBD1	TRBJ2-3	TRBV30
TGTGCCAGCAGCTCTCGGGCGGGGGAGGCTAGGCTCCCCTCTGAGACCCAGTACTTC	CASSSRAGEARLPSETQYF	.	TRBD2	TRBJ2-5	TRBV11-2
TGTGCCAGCAGTTTAATGGGGGGAGTTCTGTCTGAGCAGTACTTC	CASSLMGGVLSEQYF	few	.	TRBJ2-7	TRBV27
TGTGCCAGCAGTGAGTCGGGACTAGCGGCGCAGTATTTT	CASSESGLAAQYF	few	TRBD2	TRBJ2-3	TRBV2
TGTGCCAGCAGCTTACGCGGGAGACAAGAGACCCAGTACTTC	CASSLRGRQETQYF	few	TRBD2	TRBJ2-5	TRBV11-2
TGTGCCAGCCAAGCCCAGGCGGGAGGGCCGGGGGAGCAGTACTTC	CASQAQAGGPGEQYF	few	TRBD2	TRBJ2-7	TRBV5-4
TGTGCCAGTAGTATCTCCGGGAGGGCCTACAATGAGCAGTTCTTC	CASSISGRAYNEQFF	.	TRBD2	TRBJ2-1	TRBV19
TGTGCCAGCAGCCAAGTTTCGGGGATCACCGGGGAGCTGTTTTTT	CASSQVSGITGELFF	few	.	TRBJ2-2	TRBV14
TGTGCCATCAAGGGACAGGGAGAGACCCAGTACTTC	CAIKGQGETQYF	.	TRBD1	TRBJ2-5	TRBV10-3
TGTGTCAGCTCACGCTCGGGGACAGGGCGCAATGAGCAGTTCTTC	CVSSRSGTGRNEQFF	.	TRBD1	TRBJ2-1	TRBV18
TGTGCCTGGAGTGTAATGGGGACGACAGGGGTGGGCACAGATACGCAGTATTTT	CAWSVMGTTGVGTDTQYF	.	TRBD1	TRBJ2-3	TRBV30
TGTGCCAGCAGCATCTACAGGGTTCCCTTTGACAATGAGCAGTTCTTC	CASSIYRVPFDNEQFF	.	.	TRBJ2-1	TRBV9
TGCAGCGTCCTATTTACTCTAGGGACAGGTGGCGAGCAGTACTTC	CSVLFTLGTGGEQYF	.	TRBD1	TRBJ2-7	TRBV29-1
TGCAGCGTTGAGGGGACAGGGGCTTGGGAAGCTTTCTTT	CSVEGTGAWEAFF	few	TRBD1	TRBJ1-1	TRBV29-1
TGTGCCAGCAGGCCGACAGGGACACTTCACTATGGCTACACCTTC	CASRPTGTLHYGYTF	few	TRBD1	TRBJ1-2	TRBV27
TGCGCCAGCAGCTTGACAACAGGTCGGCCCGGGGAGCTGTTTTTT	CASSLTTGRPGELFF	few	.	TRBJ2-2	TRBV5-1
TGTGCCAGCATCCCGAGGGATGGATACAATCAGCCCCAGCATTTT	CASIPRDGYNQPQHF	.	.	TRBJ1-5	TRBV28
TGTGCCAGCAGCGTAGGGATTACTAGCGGCGGATATGAGCAGTTCTTC	CASSVGITSGGYEQFF	few	TRBD2	TRBJ2-1	TRBV9
TGTGCCAGCAGCGTTTCTAGCGGAACCTACGAGCAGTACTTC	CASSVSSGTYEQYF	few	TRBD2	TRBJ2-7	TRBV9
TGTGCCAGCTCACGGAGGGATGGTGAGCAGTTCTTC	CASSRRDGEQFF	.	.	TRBJ2-1	TRBV18
TGTGCCAGCAGCGCTCCAGGGGGCTTCACCGGGGAGCTGTTTTTT	CASSAPGGFTGELFF	few	TRBD1	TRBJ2-2	TRBV9
TGCGCCAGCAGCCCCGGGGGGGTACTCTATGGCTACACCTTC	CASSPGGVLYGYTF	few	.	TRBJ1-2	TRBV4-3
TGTGCCAGCAGTTCCGGGACAGTGAACACCGGGGAGCTGTTTTTT	CASSSGTVNTGELFF	few	TRBD1	TRBJ2-2	TRBV5-4
TGTGCCAGCAGCTTAGTGGGGACTAGCGGGTACAATGAGCAGTTCTTC	CASSLVGTSGYNEQFF	.	TRBD2	TRBJ2-1	TRBV7-8
TGTGCCAGCACCCCGGACATCCACAATGAGCAGTTCTTC	CASTPDIHNEQFF	.	.	TRBJ2-1	TRBV2
TGCGCCAGCAGCTTGGGTGAGGTAAAGGGGAATGAGCAGTTCTTC	CASSLGEVKGNEQFF	few	.	TRBJ2-1	TRBV5-1
TGTGCCAGTAGTATGGTTGGGACAGGGGGCTACGAGCAGTACTTC	CASSMVGTGGYEQYF	few	TRBD1	TRBJ2-7	TRBV19
TGCAGCGTTGAAGGGGATCGGCGGGCCGTATCAAATGAGCAGTTCTTC	CSVEGDRRAVSNEQFF	.	.	TRBJ2-1	TRBV29-1
TGTGCCAGCAGCCAAGGAAGGACTAGGGTCTCCTACGAGCAGTACTTC	CASSQGRTRVSYEQYF	few	TRBD2	TRBJ2-7	TRBV4-2
TGTGCCAGCAGTCCCACCTTGGGACAGGGAACCTACGAGCAGTACTTC	CASSPTLGQGTYEQYF	.	TRBD1	TRBJ2-7	TRBV28
TGCAGCGTGACGGACCGGGGTGGCTACACCTTC	CSVTDRGGYTF	.	.	TRBJ1-2	TRBV29-1